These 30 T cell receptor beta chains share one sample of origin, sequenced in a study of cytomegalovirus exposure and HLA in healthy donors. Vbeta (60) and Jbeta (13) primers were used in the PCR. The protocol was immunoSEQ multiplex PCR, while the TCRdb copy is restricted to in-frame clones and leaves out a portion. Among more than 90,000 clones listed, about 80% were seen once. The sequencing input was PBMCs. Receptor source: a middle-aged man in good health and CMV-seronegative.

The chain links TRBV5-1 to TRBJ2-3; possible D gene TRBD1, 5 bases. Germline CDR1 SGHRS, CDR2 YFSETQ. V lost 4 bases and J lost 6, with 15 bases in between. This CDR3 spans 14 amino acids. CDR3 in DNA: TGCGCCAGCAGCCTTACCGACAGTTCTGATACGCAGTATTTT. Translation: CASSLTDSSDTQYF.

CDR3 loop: CAWNQRRGHEQFF. The CDR3 DNA is TGTGCCTGGAATCAGCGGAGGGGCCATGAGCAGTTCTTC. The chain carries TRBV30 and TRBJ2-1; possible D gene TRBD2, 6 bases. The CDR3 is 13 residues long. Germline V gene lookup returns CDR1 GTSNPN and CDR2 SVGIG (reference sequence). Between the trimmed V and J ends, which lost 4 bases and 8 bases, there was a span of 15 bases.

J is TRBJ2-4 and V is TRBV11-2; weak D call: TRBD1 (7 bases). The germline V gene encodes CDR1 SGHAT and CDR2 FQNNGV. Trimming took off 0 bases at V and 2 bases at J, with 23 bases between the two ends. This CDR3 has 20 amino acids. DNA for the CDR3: TGTGCCAGCAGCTTAGATCCGGGGGTTTGGTCTAGGGGGCCCAAAAACATTCAGTACTTC. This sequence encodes CASSLDPGVWSRGPKNIQYF.

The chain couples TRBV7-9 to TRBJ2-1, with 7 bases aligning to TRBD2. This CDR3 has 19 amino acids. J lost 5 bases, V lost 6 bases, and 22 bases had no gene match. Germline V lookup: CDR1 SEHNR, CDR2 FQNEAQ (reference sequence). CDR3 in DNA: TGTGCCAGCAGAAATTGGGGGGAAAGGGGCCTAGCGGACCACAATGAGCAGTTCTTC. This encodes CASRNWGERGLADHNEQFF.

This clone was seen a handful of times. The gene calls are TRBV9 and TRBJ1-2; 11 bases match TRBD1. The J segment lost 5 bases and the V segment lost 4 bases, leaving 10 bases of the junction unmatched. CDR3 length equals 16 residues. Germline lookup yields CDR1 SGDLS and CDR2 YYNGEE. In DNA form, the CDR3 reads TGTGCCAGCAGCCTTGGACAGGGGGCGATCTTTTATGGCTACACCTTC. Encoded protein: CASSLGQGAIFYGYTF.

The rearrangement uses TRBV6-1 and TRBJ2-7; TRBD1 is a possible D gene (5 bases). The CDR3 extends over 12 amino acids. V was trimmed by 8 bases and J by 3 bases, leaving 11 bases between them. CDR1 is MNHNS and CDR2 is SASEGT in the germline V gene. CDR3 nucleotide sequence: TGTGCCAGCGGTGGAAGGGGCTACGAGCAGTACTTC. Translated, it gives CASGGRGYEQYF.

CDR3 sequence reads: CASSRNMNTGELFF. Written as DNA, the CDR3 is TGCGCCAGCAGCCGTAACATGAACACCGGGGAGCTGTTTTTT. This chain connects TRBV10-1 to TRBJ2-2; D not resolved. The germline gives CDR1 WNHNN, CDR2 SYGVQD (reference sequence). CDR3 size: 14 residues. Trimming stripped 6 bases from V and 1 base from J, with 9 bases between.

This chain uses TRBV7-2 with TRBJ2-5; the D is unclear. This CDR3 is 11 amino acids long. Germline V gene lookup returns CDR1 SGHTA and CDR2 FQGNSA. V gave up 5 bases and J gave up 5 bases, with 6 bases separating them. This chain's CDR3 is CASSPRETQYF. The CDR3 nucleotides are TGTGCCAGCAGCCCCCGGGAGACCCAGTACTTC. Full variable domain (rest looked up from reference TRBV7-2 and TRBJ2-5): GAGVSQSPSNKVTEKGKDVELRCDPISGHTALYWYRQSLGQGLEFLIYFQGNSAPDKSGLPSDRFSAERTGGSVSTLTIQRTQQEDSAVYLCASSPRETQYFGPGTRLLVL.

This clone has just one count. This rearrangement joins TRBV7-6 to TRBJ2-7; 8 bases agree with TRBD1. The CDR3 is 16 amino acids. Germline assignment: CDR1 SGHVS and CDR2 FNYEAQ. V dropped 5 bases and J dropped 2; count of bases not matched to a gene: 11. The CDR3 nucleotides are TGTGCCAGCAGCCCAGGGACCGGGACAGGAACCTACGAGCAGTACTTC. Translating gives CASSPGTGTGTYEQYF.

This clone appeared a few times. The CDR3 is CASSPLPGSYEQYF. As DNA, the CDR3 is TGTGCCAGCAGCCCCCTCCCGGGAAGCTACGAGCAGTACTTC. V gene TRBV14 combines with J gene TRBJ2-7, with a tentative D call TRBD2 (5 bases). This CDR3 region has 14 residues. The germline CDR1 and CDR2 sequences are SGHDN and FVKESK. The V and J ends lost 4 bases and 3 bases respectively, with 13 bases between them.

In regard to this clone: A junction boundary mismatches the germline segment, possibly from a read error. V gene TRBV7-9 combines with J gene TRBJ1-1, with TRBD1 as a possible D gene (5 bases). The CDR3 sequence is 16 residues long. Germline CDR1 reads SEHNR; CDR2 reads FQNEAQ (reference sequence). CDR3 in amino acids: CSSSLDEGLMNTEAFF. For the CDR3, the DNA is TGTTCCAGCAGCTTAGACGAGGGACTTATGAACACTGAAGCTTTCTTT.

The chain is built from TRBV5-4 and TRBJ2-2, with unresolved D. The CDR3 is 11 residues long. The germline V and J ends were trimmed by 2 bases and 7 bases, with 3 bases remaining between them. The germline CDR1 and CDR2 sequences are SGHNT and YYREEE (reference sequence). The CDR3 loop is CASSFSGELFF. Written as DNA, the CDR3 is TGTGCCAGCAGCTTCAGCGGGGAGCTGTTTTTT.

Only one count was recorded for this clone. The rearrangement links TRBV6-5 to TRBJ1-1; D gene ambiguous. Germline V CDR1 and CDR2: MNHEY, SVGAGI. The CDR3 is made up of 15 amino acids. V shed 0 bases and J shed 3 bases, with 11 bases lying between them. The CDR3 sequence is CASSYSILRDTEAFF. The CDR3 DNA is TGTGCCAGCAGTTACTCGATCTTGAGGGACACTGAAGCTTTCTTT.

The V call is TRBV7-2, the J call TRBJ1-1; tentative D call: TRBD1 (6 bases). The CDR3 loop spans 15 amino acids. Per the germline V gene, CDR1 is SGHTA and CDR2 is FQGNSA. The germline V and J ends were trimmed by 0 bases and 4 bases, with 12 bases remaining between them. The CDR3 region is CASSLALRGSTEAFF. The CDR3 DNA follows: TGTGCCAGCAGCTTAGCGCTCAGGGGTAGCACTGAAGCTTTCTTT.

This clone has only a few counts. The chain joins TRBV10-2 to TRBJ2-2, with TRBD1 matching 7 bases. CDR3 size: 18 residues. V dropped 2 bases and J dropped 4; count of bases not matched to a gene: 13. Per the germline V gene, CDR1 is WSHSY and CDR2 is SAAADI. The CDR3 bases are TGCGCCAGCAGTGAGCTTAAGGGGGCAGGGGGTTCCACCGGGGAGCTGTTTTTT. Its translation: CASSELKGAGGSTGELFF.

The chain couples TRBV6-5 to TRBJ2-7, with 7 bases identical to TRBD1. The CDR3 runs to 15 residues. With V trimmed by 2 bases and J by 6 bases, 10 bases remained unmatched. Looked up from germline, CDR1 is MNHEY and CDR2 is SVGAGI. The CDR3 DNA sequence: TGTGCCAGCAGTTACGACAGGGTTAAGATCCGCGAGCAGTACTTC. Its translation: CASSYDRVKIREQYF.

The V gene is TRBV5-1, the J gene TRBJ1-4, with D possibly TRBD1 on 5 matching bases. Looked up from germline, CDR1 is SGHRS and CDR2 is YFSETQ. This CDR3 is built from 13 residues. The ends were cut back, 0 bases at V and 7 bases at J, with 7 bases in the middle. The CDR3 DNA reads TGCGCCAGCAGCTTGGGGGGGGGTGAAAAACTGTTTTTT. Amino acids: CASSLGGGEKLFF.

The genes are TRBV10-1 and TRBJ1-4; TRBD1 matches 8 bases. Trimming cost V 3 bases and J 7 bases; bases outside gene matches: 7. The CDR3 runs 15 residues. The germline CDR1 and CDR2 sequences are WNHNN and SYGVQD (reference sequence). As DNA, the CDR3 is TGCGCCAGCAGTGATCAGACAGGGGCCGCTGAAAAACTGTTTTTT. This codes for CASSDQTGAAEKLFF.

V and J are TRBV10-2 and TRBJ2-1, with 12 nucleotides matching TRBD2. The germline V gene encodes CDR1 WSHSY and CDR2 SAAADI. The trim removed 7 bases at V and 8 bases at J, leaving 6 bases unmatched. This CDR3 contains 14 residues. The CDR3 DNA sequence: TGCGCCAGCACCCTGACTAGCGGGAGCTATGAGCAGTTCTTC. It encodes CASTLTSGSYEQFF.

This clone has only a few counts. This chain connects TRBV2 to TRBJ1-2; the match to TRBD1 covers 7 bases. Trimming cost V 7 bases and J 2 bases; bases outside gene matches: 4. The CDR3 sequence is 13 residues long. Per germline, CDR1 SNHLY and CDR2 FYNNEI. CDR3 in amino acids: CASTWDSNYGYTF. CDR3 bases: TGTGCCAGCACCTGGGACAGCAACTATGGCTACACCTTC. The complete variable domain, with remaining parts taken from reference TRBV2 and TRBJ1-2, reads EPEVTQTPSHQVTQMGQEVILRCVPISNHLYFYWYRQILGQKVEFLVSFYNNEISEKSEIFDDQFSVERPDGSNFTLKIRSTKLEDSAMYFCASTWDSNYGYTFGSGTRLTVV.

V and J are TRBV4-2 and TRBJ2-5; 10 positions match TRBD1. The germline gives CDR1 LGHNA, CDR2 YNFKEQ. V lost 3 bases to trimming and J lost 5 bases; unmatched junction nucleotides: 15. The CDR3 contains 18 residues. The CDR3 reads CASSQATTGTGAGETQYF. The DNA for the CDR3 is TGTGCCAGCAGCCAGGCGACCACCGGGACAGGGGCAGGGGAGACCCAGTACTTC.

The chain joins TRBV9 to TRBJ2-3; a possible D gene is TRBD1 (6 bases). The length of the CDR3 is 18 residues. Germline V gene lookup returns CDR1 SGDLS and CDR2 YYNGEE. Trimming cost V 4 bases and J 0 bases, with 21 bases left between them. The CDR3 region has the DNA TGTGCCAGCAGCCTGAATAGGGATGGACAGCTTAGCACAGATACGCAGTATTTT. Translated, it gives CASSLNRDGQLSTDTQYF. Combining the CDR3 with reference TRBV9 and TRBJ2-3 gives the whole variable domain DSGVTQTPKHLITATGQRVTLRCSPRSGDLSVYWYQQSLDQGLQFLIQYYNGEERAKGNILERFSAQQFPDLHSELNLSSLELGDSALYFCASSLNRDGQLSTDTQYFGPGTRLTVL.

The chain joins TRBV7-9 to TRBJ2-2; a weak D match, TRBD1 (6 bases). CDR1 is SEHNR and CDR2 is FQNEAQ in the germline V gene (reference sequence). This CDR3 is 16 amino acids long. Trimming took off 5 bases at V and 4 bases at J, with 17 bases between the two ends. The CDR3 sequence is CASSGGHPPGTGELFF. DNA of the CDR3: TGTGCCAGCAGCGGGGGACACCCGCCTGGCACCGGGGAGCTGTTTTTT.

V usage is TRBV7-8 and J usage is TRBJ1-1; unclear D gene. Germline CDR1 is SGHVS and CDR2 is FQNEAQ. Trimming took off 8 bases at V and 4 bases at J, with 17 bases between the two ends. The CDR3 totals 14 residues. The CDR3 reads CASGLALSSTEAFF. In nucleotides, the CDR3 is TGTGCCAGCGGTCTGGCCTTATCTTCCACTGAAGCTTTCTTT.

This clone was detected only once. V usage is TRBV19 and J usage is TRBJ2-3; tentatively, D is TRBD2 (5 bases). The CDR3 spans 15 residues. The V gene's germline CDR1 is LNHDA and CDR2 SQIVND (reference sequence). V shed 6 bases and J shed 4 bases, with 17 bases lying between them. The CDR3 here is CASSGVLGWADTQYF. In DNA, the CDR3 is TGTGCCAGTAGCGGAGTACTAGGGTGGGCAGATACGCAGTATTTT.

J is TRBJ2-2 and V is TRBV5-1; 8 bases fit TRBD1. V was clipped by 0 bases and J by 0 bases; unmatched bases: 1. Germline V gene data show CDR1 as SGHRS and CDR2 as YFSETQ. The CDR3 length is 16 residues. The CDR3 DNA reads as TGCGCCAGCAGCTTGGGGACAGGGCCGAACACCGGGGAGCTGTTTTTT. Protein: CASSLGTGPNTGELFF.

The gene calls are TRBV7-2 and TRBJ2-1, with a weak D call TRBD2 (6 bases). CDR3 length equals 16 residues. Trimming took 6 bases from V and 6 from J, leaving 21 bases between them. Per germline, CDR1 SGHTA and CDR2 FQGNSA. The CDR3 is CASSVLAHLAPNEQFF. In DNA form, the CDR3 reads TGTGCCAGCAGTGTTCTAGCGCACCTCGCCCCCAATGAGCAGTTCTTC.

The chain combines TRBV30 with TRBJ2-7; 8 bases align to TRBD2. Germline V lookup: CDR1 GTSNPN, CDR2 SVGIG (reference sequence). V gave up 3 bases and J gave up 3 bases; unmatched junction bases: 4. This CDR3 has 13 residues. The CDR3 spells CAWRTGGGYEQYF. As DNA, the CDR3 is TGTGCCTGGAGGACGGGGGGGGGCTACGAGCAGTACTTC.

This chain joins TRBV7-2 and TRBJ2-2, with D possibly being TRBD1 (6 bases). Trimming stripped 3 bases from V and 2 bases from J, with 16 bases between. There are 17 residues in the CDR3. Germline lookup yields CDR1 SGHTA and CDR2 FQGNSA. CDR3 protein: CASSFPGQSVNTGELFF. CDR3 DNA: TGTGCCAGCAGCTTTCCCGGACAGTCCGTAAACACCGGGGAGCTGTTTTTT.

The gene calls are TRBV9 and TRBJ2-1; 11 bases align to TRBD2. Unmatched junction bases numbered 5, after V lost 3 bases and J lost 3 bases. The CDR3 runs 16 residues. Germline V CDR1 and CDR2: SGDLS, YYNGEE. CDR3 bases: TGTGCCAGCAGCGCGCGACTAGCGGGAAGCTACAATGAGCAGTTCTTC. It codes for CASSARLAGSYNEQFF.